This T cell receptor beta chain was documented in a study of Graves' ophthalmopathy and Graves' hyperthyroidism. RNA transcripts yielded amplified TCR beta CDR3 regions. HTBI-primed first-round RT-PCR preceded second-round multiplex PCR. Each CDR3 protein gets one entry after TCRdb re-called the multiplex PCR reads with MiXCR. The table lists 240,000 or so distinct CDR3 sequences, about 46% of them singletons. Lactation, pregnancy, uncontrolled infections and other autoimmune diseases were all grounds for excluding patients. Clinical symptoms, serum thyroxine, TRAb, thyroid ultrasound and orbital computed tomography were relied on for diagnosis. Turning to this clonotype: The antigen is unknown.

Study findings and constraints: Most thyroid-expanded clonotypes exceeding 0.001 frequency were also found in blood. Ophthalmopathy progression predictions by the model showed nearly 75% specificity and approximately 69% sensitivity.

The receptor was isolated from an adult man with Graves' ophthalmopathy. Sequencing was done on a sample of peripheral blood.

For the CDR3, the DNA is TGCAGCGTTGCGGGTGATGGCGAGACCCAGTACTTC. Residues: CSVAGDGETQYF. The chain carries TRBV29-1 and TRBJ2-5; D unclear. Germline CDR1 and CDR2: SQVTM and ANQGSEA. V lost 4 bases, J lost 5 bases, and 11 bases lay in between. The CDR3 sequence is 12 residues long.